The 9 T cell receptor beta chains in this list originate from one sample, sequenced in a study of cytomegalovirus exposure and HLA in healthy donors. With 60 Vbeta and 13 Jbeta primers, the PCR was carried out. Sequenced by immunoSEQ multiplex PCR; TCRdb stores in-frame clones only, minus some. The table lists 150,000 or so clones, roughly 70% of them singletons. What was sequenced was PBMCs. The origin of the receptors is a man younger than 35 in good health and CMV-seropositive.

The chain joins TRBV6-5 to TRBJ2-7; TRBD2 is a possible D gene (5 bases). CDR3 size: 15 residues. Germline values: CDR1 MNHEY, CDR2 SVGAGI. V was pared by 6 bases and J by 5 bases, with 20 bases between. The CDR3 DNA is TGTGCCAGCAGAGGAGGTTCAGTGGGATCCAACGAGCAGTACTTC. Protein sequence: CASRGGSVGSNEQYF.

This rearrangement joins TRBV7-2 to TRBJ2-7, with 7 bases aligning to TRBD1. The CDR3 consists of 15 residues. V dropped 5 bases and J dropped 1; count of bases not matched to a gene: 8. Germline values: CDR1 SGHTA, CDR2 FQGNSA. The CDR3 DNA is TGTGCCAGCAGCCTAAGGGCAGGGGGATCCTACGAGCAGTACTTC. Amino acids: CASSLRAGGSYEQYF.

This clone has only a few counts. This chain links TRBV5-6 with TRBJ1-3; D uncertain. The CDR3 covers 17 residues. Trimming cost V 5 bases and J 1 base, with 19 bases left between them. CDR1 is SGHDT, CDR2 YYEEEE, per germline. As DNA, the CDR3 is TGTGCCAGCAGGACTTCTTTTCTACCGGCTTCTGGAAACACCATATATTTT. Its protein is CASRTSFLPASGNTIYF. The full variable domain, with the rest looked up from reference TRBV5-6 and TRBJ1-3, is DAGVTQSPTHLIKTRGQQVTLRCSPKSGHDTVSWYQQALGQGPQFIFQYYEEEERQRGNFPDRFSGHQFPNYSSELNVNALLLGDSALYLCASRTSFLPASGNTIYFGEGSWLTVV.

The chain joins TRBV19 to TRBJ2-7; D possibly corresponds to TRBD1 (5 bases). CDR3 length equals 15 residues. The germline gives CDR1 LNHDA, CDR2 SQIVND (reference sequence). With 5 bases removed from V and 0 bases from J, the gap between germline ends came to 14 bases. CDR3 sequence (DNA): TGTGCCAGTAGTTCTAGACAGCGTAGCTCCTACGAGCAGTACTTC. Protein: CASSSRQRSSYEQYF.

The sample holds a few counts of this clone. The chain employs TRBV5-4 and TRBJ2-1, with a tentative D call TRBD1 (6 bases). CDR3 length: 14 amino acids. CDR1 and CDR2 (germline): SGHNT, YYREEE (reference sequence). V was clipped by 5 bases and J by 7 bases, with 16 bases between them. CDR3 amino acids: CASRDPQGWNEQFF. CDR3 nucleotide sequence: TGTGCCAGCAGAGACCCTCAGGGGTGGAATGAGCAGTTCTTC.

This clone was seen only once. The V call is TRBV27, the J call TRBJ1-2; weak D call: TRBD1 (5 bases). Germline V gives CDR1 MNHEY, CDR2 SMNVEV (reference sequence). The CDR3 covers 13 residues. With 3 bases removed from V and 7 bases from J, the gap between germline ends came to 12 bases. In DNA form, the CDR3 reads TGTGCCAGCAGTTTCAGGGTTGCCGGTGGCTACACCTTC. Its protein is CASSFRVAGGYTF.

V is TRBV13 and J is TRBJ2-7; a possible D gene is TRBD1 (5 bases). Trimming left V 5 bases short and J 6 bases short, with 17 bases between. The CDR3 loop spans 14 amino acids. Per germline, CDR1 PRHDT and CDR2 FYEKMQ (reference sequence). The CDR3 nucleotides read TGTGCCAGCAGCCCCCGCCAGGGCCTTTCCGAGCAGTACTTC. Translation: CASSPRQGLSEQYF.

This chain links TRBV10-2 with TRBJ1-2; D perhaps matches TRBD1 (6 bases). The CDR3 length is 14 residues. The germline gives CDR1 WSHSY, CDR2 SAAADI. V dropped 3 bases and J dropped 3 bases, with 11 bases sitting between them. The DNA of the CDR3 is TGCGCCAGCAGTGAATCCGGGACATACTATGGCTACACCTTC. Protein: CASSESGTYYGYTF.

This clone was recorded only once. The chain uses TRBV10-1 and TRBJ2-5; 9 nucleotides agree with TRBD2. This CDR3 is 16 amino acids long. Germline assignment: CDR1 WNHNN and CDR2 SYGVQD (reference sequence). Trimming removed 0 bases from V and 5 bases from J; junction bases left unmatched: 7. CDR3 region: CASSESRAGGRETQYF. Written as DNA, the CDR3 is TGCGCCAGCAGTGAGTCACGAGCGGGGGGACGGGAGACCCAGTACTTC.